The clone carrying this T cell receptor (beta chain) has a handful of counts. What it binds is unknown. The sample has other DNA sequences that encode this CDR3 too. Germline trimming cut 8 bases from V and 4 bases from J; bases unmatched to any gene: 2. The germline gives CDR1 SGHTA, CDR2 FQGNSA. The CDR3 is made up of 12 amino acids. This sample was taken from a study of beta chain features in type 1 diabetes. Study overall: The patient and healthy donor groups were comparable for age, gender and cell yields.

Overall study results and limits: For Type 1 diabetes patients, all four CD4+ subsets carried TCRB CDR3s that were moderately but significantly shorter.

Sequenced material consisted of expressed TCRB transcripts (all of the isolated RNA was reverse transcribed). The protocol was immunoSEQ multiplex PCR, while the TCRdb copy is restricted to in-frame clones and leaves out a portion. The sample yields 120,000 or so clones, about 16% seen once. The rearrangement uses TRBV7-2 and TRBJ1-3, with 7 bases identical to TRBD1. The sequence derives from a man aged 25-40 years with type 1 diabetes. Input material: central memory CD4+ T cells from blood. This chain's CDR3 is CASGGGGNTIYF. The CDR3 nucleotides read TGTGCCAGCGGAGGGGGCGGAAACACCATATATTTT. Based on the CDR3 plus reference TRBV7-2 and TRBJ1-3, the full variable domain is GAGVSQSPSNKVTEKGKDVELRCDPISGHTALYWYRQSLGQGLEFLIYFQGNSAPDKSGLPSDRFSAERTGGSVSTLTIQRTQQEDSAVYLCASGGGGNTIYFGEGSWLTVV.